This T cell receptor beta chain was recorded in a study of T cells in Graves' hyperthyroidism and ophthalmopathy. Comment on this clonotype: Its antigen is unknown. The junction departs from germline at one end; a sequencing error may be responsible.

The CDR3 spans 13 residues. Per germline, CDR1 SGHKS and CDR2 YYEKEE (reference sequence). General study points: Ophthalmopathy was model-predicted a median approximately 6.4 months pre-onset. Researchers found most expanded thyroid clonotypes above 0.001 in blood as well.

Uncontrolled infection, other autoimmune disease, pregnancy or lactation barred patients from enrollment. Used for diagnoses were clinical symptoms, serum thyroxine and TRAb, thyroid ultrasound and orbital computed tomography. What was amplified from RNA transcripts were TCR beta CDR3 regions. Primed by the HTBI set, a first-round RT-PCR was run on the TCR CDR3. TCRdb reanalysed the multiplex PCR reads using MiXCR and keeps one entry per CDR3 protein. The sample records roughly 510,000 distinct CDR3 sequences, around 50% being singletons. This sequence originates from an adult woman with Graves' disease, either hyperthyroidism or ophthalmopathy (not recorded which). The chain couples TRBV5-5 to TRBJ1-4; D is unresolved. Sequenced material: peripheral blood or thyroid tissue (not recorded which). In nucleotides, the CDR3 is TGCGCCAGCAGCTTGACTACGAATGAAAAACTGTTTTTT. It translates to CASSLTTNEKLFF.